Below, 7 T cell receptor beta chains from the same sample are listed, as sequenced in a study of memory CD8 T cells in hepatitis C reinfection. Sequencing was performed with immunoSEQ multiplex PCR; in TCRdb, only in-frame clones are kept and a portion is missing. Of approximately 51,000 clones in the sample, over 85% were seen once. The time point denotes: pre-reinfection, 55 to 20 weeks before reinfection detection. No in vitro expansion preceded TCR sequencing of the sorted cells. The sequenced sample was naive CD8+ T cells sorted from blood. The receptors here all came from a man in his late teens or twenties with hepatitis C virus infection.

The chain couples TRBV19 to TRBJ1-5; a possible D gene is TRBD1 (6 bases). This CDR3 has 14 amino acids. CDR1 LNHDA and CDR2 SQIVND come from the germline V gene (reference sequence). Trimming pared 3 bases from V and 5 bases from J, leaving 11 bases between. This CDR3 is CASSIQQGYQPQHF. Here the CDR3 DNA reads TGTGCCAGTAGTATCCAACAGGGTTATCAGCCCCAGCATTTT.

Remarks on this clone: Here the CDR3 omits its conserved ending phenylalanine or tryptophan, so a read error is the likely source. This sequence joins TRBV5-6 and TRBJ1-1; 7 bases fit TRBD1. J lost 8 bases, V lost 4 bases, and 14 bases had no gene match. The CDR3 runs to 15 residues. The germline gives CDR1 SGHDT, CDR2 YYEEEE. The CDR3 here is CASSDAQGHASEAFV. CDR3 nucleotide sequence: TGTGCCAGCAGCGATGCACAGGGGCACGCTAGCGAAGCTTTCGTT.

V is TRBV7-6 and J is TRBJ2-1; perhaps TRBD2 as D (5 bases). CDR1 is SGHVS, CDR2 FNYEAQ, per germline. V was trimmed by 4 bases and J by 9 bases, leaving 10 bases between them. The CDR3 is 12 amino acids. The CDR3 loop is CASSSSSGEQFF. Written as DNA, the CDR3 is TGTGCCAGCAGCTCTAGCTCCGGTGAGCAGTTCTTC.

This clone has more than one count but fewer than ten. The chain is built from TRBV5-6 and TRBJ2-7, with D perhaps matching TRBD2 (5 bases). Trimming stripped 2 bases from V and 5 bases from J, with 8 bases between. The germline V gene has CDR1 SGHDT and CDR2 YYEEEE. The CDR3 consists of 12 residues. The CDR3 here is CASSFEGHEQYV. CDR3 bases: TGTGCCAGCAGCTTCGAGGGTCACGAGCAGTACGTC.

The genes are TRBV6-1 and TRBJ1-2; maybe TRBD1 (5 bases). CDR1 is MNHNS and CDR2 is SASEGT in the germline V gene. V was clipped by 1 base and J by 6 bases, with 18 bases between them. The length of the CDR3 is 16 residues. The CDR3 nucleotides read TGTGCCAGCAGTGAAGATGACGGGAGCGGGGGGGATGGCTACACCTTC. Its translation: CASSEDDGSGGDGYTF.

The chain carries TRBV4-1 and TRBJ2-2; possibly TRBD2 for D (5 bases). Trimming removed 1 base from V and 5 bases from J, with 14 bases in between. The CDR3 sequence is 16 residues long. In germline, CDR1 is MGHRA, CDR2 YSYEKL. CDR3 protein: CASSQGHGVGTGELFF. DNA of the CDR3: TGCGCCAGCAGCCAAGGTCACGGGGTGGGGACCGGGGAGCTGTTTTTT.

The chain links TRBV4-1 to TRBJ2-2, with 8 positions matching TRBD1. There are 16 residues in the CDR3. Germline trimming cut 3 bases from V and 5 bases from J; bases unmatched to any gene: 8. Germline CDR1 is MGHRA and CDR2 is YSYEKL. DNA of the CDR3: TGCGCCAGCAGCCACGCAGGGGGCCTAAATACCGGGGAGCTGTTTTTT. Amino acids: CASSHAGGLNTGELFF.